This T cell receptor (beta chain) was found in a study of blood T cell repertoires in COVID-19. This clone appeared a single time. Data came from immunoSEQ multiplex PCR; TCRdb stores just in-frame clones and leaves some out. The data contain some 150,000 clones, 75% to 90% of them seen just once; the ten biggest clones take up roughly two fifths. Trimming cost V 6 bases and J 0 bases, with 15 bases left between them. This CDR3 comprises 16 residues. In germline, CDR1 is SGHVS, CDR2 FQNEAQ. The V call is TRBV7-8, the J call TRBJ1-5; the D gene is possibly TRBD1 (5 bases). This clonotype was obtained from a man aged 50-59 years who had recovered from COVID-19. Sequencing used peripheral blood. CDR3 coding DNA: TGTGCCAGCAGTTCGGACACAAGTTATAGCAATCAGCCCCAGCATTTT. Encoded protein: CASSSDTSYSNQPQHF.